This entry lists 15 T cell receptor beta chains sequenced from one sample in a study of blood T cell repertoires in COVID-19. Sequencing used immunoSEQ multiplex PCR; TCRdb keeps in-frame clones, though not all of them. There are under 350,000 clones in the sample; 70% to 90% occur only once, and about 4.3% lies in the top ten. The sequencing sample was made of peripheral blood. These receptors all come from a man in his 60s who had recovered from COVID-19.

The CDR3 region is CASSESGYNEKLFF. CDR3 nucleotide sequence: TGTGCCAGCAGTGAATCAGGGTATAATGAAAAACTGTTTTTT. V and J are TRBV6-1 and TRBJ1-4, with a tentative D call TRBD1 (5 bases). The CDR3 has 14 amino acids. Trimming cost V 2 bases and J 4 bases, with 8 bases left between them. Germline V gene lookup returns CDR1 MNHNS and CDR2 SASEGT.

The chain uses TRBV7-2 and TRBJ2-1; TRBD1 agrees at 9 bases. Germline trimming cut 6 bases from V and 10 bases from J; bases unmatched to any gene: 10. The germline V gene has CDR1 SGHTA and CDR2 FQGNSA. The CDR3 consists of 14 residues. The CDR3 DNA reads as TGTGCCAGCAGTCGACAGGGGGGGTTGTGGGAGCAGTTCTTC. Translated: CASSRQGGLWEQFF.

The J gene is TRBJ1-1, the V gene TRBV5-1; perhaps TRBD1 as D (6 bases). Trimming pared 3 bases from V and 1 base from J, leaving 7 bases between. CDR1 is SGHRS, CDR2 YFSETQ, per germline. This CDR3 region has 13 residues. The CDR3 nucleotides read TGCGCCAGCAGCTGGGGACAGAACACTGAAGCTTTCTTT. Amino acids: CASSWGQNTEAFF.

This sequence joins TRBV5-1 and TRBJ1-4; no definite D call. This CDR3 region has 13 residues. CDR1 SGHRS and CDR2 YFSETQ come from the germline V gene. Trimming removed 4 bases from V and 4 bases from J, with 8 bases in between. The CDR3 region has the DNA TGCGCCAGCAGCAATCAGAATAATGAAAAACTGTTTTTT. It yields the protein CASSNQNNEKLFF.

V usage is TRBV15 and J usage is TRBJ1-4, with unresolved D. Germline V CDR1 and CDR2: LNHNV, YYDKDF (reference sequence). The V end lost 1 base, the J end lost 7 bases, and 10 bases lay between the germline ends. This CDR3 comprises 14 residues. The CDR3 loop is CATSRGGLGEKLFF. CDR3 nucleotides: TGTGCCACCAGCAGAGGAGGGTTGGGTGAAAAACTGTTTTTT.

This clone appeared once. The gene calls are TRBV3-1 (or the pseudogene TRBV3-2) and TRBJ2-3; TRBD1 agrees at 7 bases. Germline CDR1 is LGHDT and CDR2 is YNNKEL (reference sequence). The CDR3 is made up of 21 amino acids. V shed 1 base and J 2 bases; nucleotides not matched to a gene: 21. The CDR3 spells CASSQGVSVQLRDRNTDTQYF. The CDR3 DNA follows: TGTGCCAGCAGCCAAGGAGTCTCGGTACAACTAAGGGACAGAAACACAGATACGCAGTATTTT.

The gene calls are TRBV5-4 and TRBJ2-3; no firm D call. With 0 bases removed from V and 7 bases from J, the gap between germline ends came to 12 bases. The CDR3 is 14 amino acids. CDR1 is SGHNT and CDR2 is YYREEE in the germline V gene (reference sequence). The CDR3 bases are TGTGCCAGCAGCTTGGAACCGGGTCCTAATACGCAGTATTTT. Its protein product is CASSLEPGPNTQYF.

V and J are TRBV7-9 and TRBJ1-1, with a possible D match to TRBD1 (5 bases). Germline V CDR1 and CDR2: SEHNR, FQNEAQ (reference sequence). V was pared by 5 bases and J by 4 bases, with 11 bases between. The CDR3 covers 13 residues. This CDR3 reads CASSPRTLTEAFF. The CDR3 DNA follows: TGTGCCAGCAGCCCCAGGACACTCACTGAAGCTTTCTTT.

The DNA for the CDR3 is TGTGCCAGCAGCGTAGGAGATCCGAATCAGCCCCAGCATTTT. Its translation: CASSVGDPNQPQHF. The chain is built from TRBV9 and TRBJ1-5; D is undetermined. CDR1 SGDLS and CDR2 YYNGEE come from the germline V gene. There are 14 residues in the CDR3. V lost 0 bases and J 4 bases, leaving 8 bases between the germline ends.

This sequence joins TRBV5-1 and TRBJ1-2; no clear D gene. V was pared by 0 bases and J by 6 bases, with 6 bases between. The germline gives CDR1 SGHRS, CDR2 YFSETQ. The CDR3 length is 12 residues. CDR3 protein: CASSLAGDGYTF. CDR3 coding DNA: TGCGCCAGCAGCTTGGCCGGGGATGGCTACACCTTC.

The chain carries TRBV11-3 and TRBJ2-1; the match to TRBD1 covers 10 bases. V lost 3 bases and J lost 9; bases outside the gene matches: 2. CDR1 and CDR2 from the germline V gene are SGHNT and YENEEA. The CDR3 covers 13 residues. Here the CDR3 reads CASSFRQGAEQFF. CDR3 sequence (DNA): TGTGCCAGCAGCTTTCGACAGGGGGCTGAGCAGTTCTTC.

The chain combines TRBV11-2 with TRBJ1-4, with D unresolved. Deletions cut 1 base from V and 5 bases from J, with 8 bases between. The CDR3 runs 14 residues. Germline values: CDR1 SGHAT, CDR2 FQNNGV. The CDR3 DNA follows: TGTGCCAGCAGCTTAGCCGGGAAGAATGAAAAACTGTTTTTT. Protein: CASSLAGKNEKLFF.

This chain connects TRBV9 to TRBJ2-7; TRBD1 matches 11 bases. CDR1 SGDLS and CDR2 YYNGEE come from the germline V gene. V lost 3 bases, J lost 4 bases, and 3 bases stayed unmatched. The CDR3 length is 14 residues. The CDR3 loop is CASSGTGGAYEQYF. The CDR3 nucleotides are TGTGCCAGCAGCGGGACAGGGGGCGCGTACGAGCAGTACTTC.

This sequence joins TRBV19 and TRBJ1-2; D is perhaps TRBD1 (6 bases). Trimming shortened V by 3 bases and J by 6 bases, and 11 bases separated the two germline ends. Germline-derived CDR1 and CDR2 are LNHDA and SQIVND (reference sequence). The CDR3 has 13 residues. CDR3 sequence (DNA): TGTGCCAGTAGTATTGGATGGACAGATGGCTACACCTTC. This sequence encodes CASSIGWTDGYTF.

The chain has TRBV11-2 and TRBJ2-3, with 10 bases identical to TRBD1. CDR1 is SGHAT and CDR2 is FQNNGV in the germline V gene. The CDR3 spans 13 residues. Germline trimming cut 1 base from V and 14 bases from J; bases unmatched to any gene: 6. CDR3 residues: CASSLGDRGIGYF. DNA for the CDR3: TGTGCCAGCAGCTTAGGGGACAGGGGAATTGGGTATTTT.